This T cell receptor beta chain was recorded in a study of PD-1 blockade in classical Hodgkin lymphoma. Overall study results and limits: Although disease activity or prior therapy may be involved, causes of the repertoire differences remain undefined.

Details on this clone: Its antigen is currently unknown.

The time point here: cycle 4 day 1 (C4D1), after more than five weeks of nivolumab. Every patient had relapsed following autologous stem cell transplantation, and cohorts differed in brentuximab vedotin exposure. The repertoire was sequenced with immunoSEQ multiplex PCR; TCRdb's copy has only in-frame clones and lacks some. The sample lists more than 75,000 clones, roughly 91% occurring once. Germline CDR1 and CDR2: SEHNR and FQNEAQ (reference sequence). The CDR3 contains 14 residues. Trimming removed 7 bases from V and 1 base from J; junction bases left unmatched: 3. The material sequenced was peripheral blood mononuclear cells (PBMCs), taken before the fourth cycle of nivolumab. This rearrangement joins TRBV7-9 to TRBJ2-2; 7 nucleotides agree with TRBD2. This TCR came from a human donor with classical Hodgkin lymphoma. CDR3 sequence: CASKKRENTGELFF. The DNA of the CDR3 is TGTGCCAGCAAAAAGCGGGAGAACACCGGGGAGCTGTTTTTT.